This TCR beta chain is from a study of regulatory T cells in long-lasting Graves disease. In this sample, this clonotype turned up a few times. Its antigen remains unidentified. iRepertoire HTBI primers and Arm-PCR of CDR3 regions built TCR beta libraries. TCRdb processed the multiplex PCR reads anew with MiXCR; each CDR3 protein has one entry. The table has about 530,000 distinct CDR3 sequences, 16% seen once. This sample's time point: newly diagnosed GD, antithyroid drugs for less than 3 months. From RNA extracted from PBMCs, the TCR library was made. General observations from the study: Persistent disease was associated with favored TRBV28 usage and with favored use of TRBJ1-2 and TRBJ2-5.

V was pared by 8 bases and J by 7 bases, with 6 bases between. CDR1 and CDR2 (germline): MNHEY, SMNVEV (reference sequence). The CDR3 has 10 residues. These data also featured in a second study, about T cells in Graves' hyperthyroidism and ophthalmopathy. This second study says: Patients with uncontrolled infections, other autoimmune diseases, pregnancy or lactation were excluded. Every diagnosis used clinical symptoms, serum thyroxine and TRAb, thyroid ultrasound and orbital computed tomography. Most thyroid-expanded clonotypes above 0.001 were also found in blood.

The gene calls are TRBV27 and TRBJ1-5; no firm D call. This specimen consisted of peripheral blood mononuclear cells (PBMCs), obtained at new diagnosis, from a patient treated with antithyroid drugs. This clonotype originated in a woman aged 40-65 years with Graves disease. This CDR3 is CASPPQPQHF. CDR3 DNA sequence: TGTGCCAGCCCCCCCCAGCCCCAGCATTTT.